This entry describes one T cell receptor beta chain. The target antigen is unknown. All the people who gave samples were healthy bone marrow donors. This entry belongs to a study of cytomegalovirus exposure and HLA in healthy donors. Across the study: The Caucasian-associated ancestry cluster contained approximately 81% of the 300 to 400 genotyped donors.

Study findings and constraints: In a later analysis, at a false discovery rate of 0.05, 17,000 or so TCR beta sequences were associated with HLA alleles. Apparent HLA restriction characterized most CMV-associated TCR beta chains in a later analysis.

Primers: 60 Vbeta forward and 13 Jbeta reverse. The data were produced by immunoSEQ multiplex PCR, yet TCRdb's version contains in-frame clones alone and is incomplete. The table records tens of thousands of clones, less than 85% of them present only once. V lost 0 bases and J lost 1, with 7 bases in between. CDR1 and CDR2 from the germline V gene are LGHNA and YSLEER. The CDR3 length is 15 residues. The chain carries TRBV4-3 and TRBJ1-5, with D maybe TRBD1 (5 bases). Sequencing input: PBMCs. The receptor was isolated from a young man in good health and CMV-seronegative. In DNA, the CDR3 is TGCGCCAGCAGCCAAGAATCAGGGAGCAATCAGCCCCAGCATTTT. Translating it yields CASSQESGSNQPQHF.